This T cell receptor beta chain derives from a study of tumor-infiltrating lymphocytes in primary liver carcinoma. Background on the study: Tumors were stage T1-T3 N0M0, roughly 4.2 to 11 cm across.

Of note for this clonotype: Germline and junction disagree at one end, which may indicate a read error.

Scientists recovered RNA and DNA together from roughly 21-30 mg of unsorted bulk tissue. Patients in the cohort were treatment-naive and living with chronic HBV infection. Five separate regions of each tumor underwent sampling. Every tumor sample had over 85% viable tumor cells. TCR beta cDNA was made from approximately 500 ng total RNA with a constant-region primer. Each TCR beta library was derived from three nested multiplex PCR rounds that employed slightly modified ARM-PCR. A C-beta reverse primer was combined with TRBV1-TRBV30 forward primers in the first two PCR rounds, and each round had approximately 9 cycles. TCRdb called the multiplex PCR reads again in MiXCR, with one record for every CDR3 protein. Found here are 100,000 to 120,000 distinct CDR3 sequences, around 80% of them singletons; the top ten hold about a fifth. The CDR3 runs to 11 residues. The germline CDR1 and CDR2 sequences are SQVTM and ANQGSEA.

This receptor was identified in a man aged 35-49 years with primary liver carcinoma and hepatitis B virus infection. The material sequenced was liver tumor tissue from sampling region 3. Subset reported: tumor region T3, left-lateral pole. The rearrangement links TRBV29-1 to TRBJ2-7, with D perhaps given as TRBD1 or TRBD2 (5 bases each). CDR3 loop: CSAPFGAEQYF. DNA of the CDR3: TGCAGCGCCCCCTTCGGGGCCGAGCAATACTTC.